What follows are 8 T cell receptor beta chains derived from one specimen sequenced in a study of blood T cell repertoires in COVID-19. Profiled with immunoSEQ multiplex PCR; TCRdb holds only in-frame clones, not every one. Of about 190,000 clones in the sample, around 89% were seen once. Material: peripheral blood. Receptor source: a man aged 35-49 years with active or convalescent COVID-19.

The genes are TRBV7-9 and TRBJ1-6; no clear D. V lost 3 bases and J lost 0, with 9 bases in between. This CDR3 spans 16 amino acids. Germline values: CDR1 SEHNR, CDR2 FQNEAQ (reference sequence). Here the CDR3 DNA reads TGTGCCAGCAGCTTCCTCGGAGGCTCCTATAATTCACCCCTCCACTTT. Protein product: CASSFLGGSYNSPLHF.

The chain employs TRBV7-9 and TRBJ2-3; D unclear. Between the trimmed V and J ends, which lost 5 bases and 2 bases, there was a span of 5 bases. The length of the CDR3 is 12 residues. Germline V gene lookup returns CDR1 SEHNR and CDR2 FQNEAQ (reference sequence). The CDR3 region has the DNA TGTGCCAGCAGCCCTCCCACAGATACGCAGTATTTT. Amino acid sequence: CASSPPTDTQYF.

As DNA, the CDR3 is TGTGCCAGCAGCTCCAGGACAGGGGGCTTCTCCTATAATTCACCCCTCCACTTT. Amino acid sequence: CASSSRTGGFSYNSPLHF. J is TRBJ1-6 and V is TRBV7-2; 11 bases agree with TRBD1. V dropped 4 bases and J dropped 0; count of bases not matched to a gene: 5. The CDR3 is made up of 18 amino acids. Germline CDR1 reads SGHTA; CDR2 reads FQGNSA.

V is TRBV14 and J is TRBJ1-4; TRBD1 might be the D (6 bases). The V end lost 0 bases, the J end lost 7 bases, and 9 bases lay between the germline ends. The V gene's germline CDR1 is SGHDN and CDR2 FVKESK. The CDR3 is 14 residues long. This chain's CDR3 is CASSQEGAREKLFF. The CDR3 region has the DNA TGTGCCAGCAGCCAAGAGGGGGCCCGTGAAAAACTGTTTTTT.

The V and J genes are TRBV28 and TRBJ1-2, with D tentatively TRBD1 (5 bases). CDR1 MDHEN and CDR2 SYDVKM come from the germline V gene. The CDR3 contains 12 residues. The V and J ends lost 8 bases and 5 bases respectively, with 12 bases between them. As DNA, the CDR3 is TGTGCCAGCTCGAACCCAGGGTATGGCTACACCTTC. Protein sequence: CASSNPGYGYTF.

The rearrangement uses TRBV27 and TRBJ1-4; D may be TRBD1 (6 bases). Germline CDR1 and CDR2: MNHEY and SMNVEV (reference sequence). CDR3 length: 15 residues. Between the trimmed V and J ends, which lost 6 bases and 10 bases, there was a span of 21 bases. The CDR3 DNA reads as TGTGCCAGCAGCCTAACCTCGGAGGGGGGGGGAAAACTGTTTTTT. This encodes CASSLTSEGGGKLFF.

The rearrangement links TRBV14 to TRBJ1-1, with 8 nucleotides matching TRBD1. Unmatched junction bases numbered 10, after V lost 6 bases and J lost 4 bases. There are 15 residues in the CDR3. CDR1 is SGHDN and CDR2 is FVKESK in the germline V gene. The CDR3 sequence: CASRATTTGVTEAFF. The CDR3 bases are TGTGCCAGCAGGGCAACCACGACAGGGGTCACTGAAGCTTTCTTT.

This clone was observed once. The chain uses TRBV27 and TRBJ2-1; a weak D match, TRBD2 (6 bases). The CDR3 sequence is 16 residues long. V was pared by 5 bases and J by 4 bases, with 18 bases between. Germline CDR1 and CDR2: MNHEY and SMNVEV (reference sequence). The CDR3 nucleotides read TGTGCCAGCAGTATACCACTAGGGGCGGGATACAATGAGCAGTTCTTC. Translating gives CASSIPLGAGYNEQFF.